Listed here is a single T cell receptor (beta chain). Its specificity is unknown. Libraries were prepared by immunoSEQ multiplex PCR; TCRdb keeps only in-frame clonotypes and omits some of them. The sample has tens of thousands of clones, approximately 85% seen once. The data are from a study of CD4 T cells in relation to SARS-CoV-2 and coronaviruses. Study context: Shared crossreactive spike epitopes were mapped to their HLA restriction. The study's findings and limits: Memory recall responses, not primary responses primed in culture, are what the assay detects. This crossreactivity analysis covered spike protein alone, no other viral proteins.

Germline V gene lookup returns CDR1 SQVTM and CDR2 ANQGSEA. This CDR3 spans 13 amino acids. Deletions cut 6 bases from V and 2 bases from J, with 14 bases between. The sequenced material came from memory CD4+ T cells from PBMCs. The chain employs TRBV29-1 and TRBJ2-7, with TRBD1 as a possible D gene (5 bases). The source of this sequence is an adult with COVID-19. The CDR3 reads CSVGHPQTYEQYF. In nucleotides, the CDR3 is TGCAGCGTCGGACATCCCCAGACCTACGAGCAGTACTTC.